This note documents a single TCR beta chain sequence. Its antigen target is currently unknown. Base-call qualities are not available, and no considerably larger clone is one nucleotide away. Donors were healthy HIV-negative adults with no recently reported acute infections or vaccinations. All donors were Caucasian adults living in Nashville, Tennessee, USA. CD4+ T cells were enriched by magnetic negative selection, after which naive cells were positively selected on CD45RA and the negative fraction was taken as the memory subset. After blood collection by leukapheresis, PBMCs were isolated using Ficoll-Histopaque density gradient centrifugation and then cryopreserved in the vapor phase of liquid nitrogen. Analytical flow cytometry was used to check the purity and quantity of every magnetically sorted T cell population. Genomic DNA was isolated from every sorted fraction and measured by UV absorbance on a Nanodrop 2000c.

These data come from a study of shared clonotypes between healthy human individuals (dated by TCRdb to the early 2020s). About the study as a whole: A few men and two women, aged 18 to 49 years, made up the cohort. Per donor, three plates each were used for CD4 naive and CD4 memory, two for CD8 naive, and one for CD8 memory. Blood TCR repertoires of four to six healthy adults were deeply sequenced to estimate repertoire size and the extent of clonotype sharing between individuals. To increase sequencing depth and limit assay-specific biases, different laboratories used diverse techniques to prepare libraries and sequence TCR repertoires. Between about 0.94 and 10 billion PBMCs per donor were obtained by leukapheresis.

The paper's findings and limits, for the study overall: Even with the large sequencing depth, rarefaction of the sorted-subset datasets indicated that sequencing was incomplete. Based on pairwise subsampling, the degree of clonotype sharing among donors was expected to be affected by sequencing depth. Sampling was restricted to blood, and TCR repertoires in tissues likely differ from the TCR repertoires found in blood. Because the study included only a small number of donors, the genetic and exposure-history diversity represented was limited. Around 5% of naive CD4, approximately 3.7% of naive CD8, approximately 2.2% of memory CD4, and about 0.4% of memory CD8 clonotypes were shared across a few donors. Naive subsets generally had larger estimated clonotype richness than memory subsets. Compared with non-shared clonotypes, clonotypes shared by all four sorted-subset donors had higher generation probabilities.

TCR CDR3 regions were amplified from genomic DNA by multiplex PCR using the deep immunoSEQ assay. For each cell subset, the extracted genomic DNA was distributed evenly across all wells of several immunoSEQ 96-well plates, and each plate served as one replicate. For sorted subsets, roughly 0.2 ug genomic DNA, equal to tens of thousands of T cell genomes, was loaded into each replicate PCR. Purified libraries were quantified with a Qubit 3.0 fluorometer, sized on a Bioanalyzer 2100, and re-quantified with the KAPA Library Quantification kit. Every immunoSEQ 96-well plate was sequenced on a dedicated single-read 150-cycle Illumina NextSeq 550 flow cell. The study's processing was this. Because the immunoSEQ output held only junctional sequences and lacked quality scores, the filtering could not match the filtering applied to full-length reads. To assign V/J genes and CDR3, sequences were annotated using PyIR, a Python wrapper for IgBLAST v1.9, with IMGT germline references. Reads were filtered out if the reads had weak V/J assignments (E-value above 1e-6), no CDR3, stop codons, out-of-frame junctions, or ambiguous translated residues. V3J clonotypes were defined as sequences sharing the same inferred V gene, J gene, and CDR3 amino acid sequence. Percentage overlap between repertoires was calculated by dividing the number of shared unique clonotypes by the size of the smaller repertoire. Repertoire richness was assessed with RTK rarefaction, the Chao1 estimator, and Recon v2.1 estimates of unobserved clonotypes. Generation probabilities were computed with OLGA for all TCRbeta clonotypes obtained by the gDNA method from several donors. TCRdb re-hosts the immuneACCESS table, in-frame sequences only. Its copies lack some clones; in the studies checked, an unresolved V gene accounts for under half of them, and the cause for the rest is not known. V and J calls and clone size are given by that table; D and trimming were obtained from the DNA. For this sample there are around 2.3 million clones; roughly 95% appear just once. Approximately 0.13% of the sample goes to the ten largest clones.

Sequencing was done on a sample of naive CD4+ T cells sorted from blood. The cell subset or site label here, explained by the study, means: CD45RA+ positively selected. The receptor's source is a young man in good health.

The CDR3 corresponds to CSVGDGATNEKLFF. The nucleotides are TGCAGCGTGGGGGACGGTGCAACTAATGAAAAACTGTTTTTT. This chain is built from TRBV29-1 and TRBJ1-4; tentative D gene TRBD1, with 5 bases matching. CDR1 is given as SQVTM and CDR2 as ANQGSEA, both from the germline V gene. Counted from cysteine to phenylalanine, this CDR3 has 14 amino acids. The kept DNA is CDR3 alone, 42 bases in frame from the first base. V was cut back by 6 bases and J by 0 bases, leaving a gap of 11 bases between them.